A single sample is the source of the 10 T cell receptor beta chains below, sequenced in a study of blood T cell repertoires in COVID-19. The table came from immunoSEQ multiplex PCR; TCRdb's copy has only in-frame clones and leaves some out. Among over 150,000 clones listed, around nine tenths were seen once. Sequencing input: peripheral blood. These receptors were taken from a middle-aged man with acute or convalescent COVID-19.

This chain uses TRBV11-1 with TRBJ1-2; 7 bases fit TRBD1. Germline CDR1 and CDR2: SGHAT and FQDESV (reference sequence). The CDR3 is 15 amino acids. Unmatched junction bases numbered 7, after V lost 5 bases and J lost 1 base. This chain's CDR3 is CASSPLDRVNYGYTF. The CDR3, as DNA: TGTGCCAGCAGCCCTCTAGACAGGGTTAACTATGGCTACACCTTC.

There are a few counts of this clone. This chain connects TRBV9 to TRBJ1-6; D gene unclear. The V and J ends lost 0 bases and 11 bases respectively, with 12 bases between them. The CDR3 extends over 14 amino acids. Germline V CDR1 and CDR2: SGDLS, YYNGEE. CDR3 bases: TGTGCCAGCAGCGTAGAAGGTAGAGGAGCACCCCTCCACTTT. This codes for CASSVEGRGAPLHF.

This chain joins TRBV9 and TRBJ1-6; no reliable D call. Germline lookup yields CDR1 SGDLS and CDR2 YYNGEE. Trimming removed 5 bases at V and 0 bases at J, with 12 bases between. The CDR3 runs 16 residues. CDR3 protein: CASSARLSSYNSPLHF. CDR3 DNA sequence: TGTGCCAGCAGTGCACGACTTAGCTCCTATAATTCACCCCTCCACTTT. Full variable domain (remainder filled in from reference TRBV9 and TRBJ1-6): DSGVTQTPKHLITATGQRVTLRCSPRSGDLSVYWYQQSLDQGLQFLIQYYNGEERAKGNILERFSAQQFPDLHSELNLSSLELGDSALYFCASSARLSSYNSPLHFGNGTRLTVT.

The rearrangement links TRBV10-3 to TRBJ1-6, with D possibly TRBD1 on 5 matching bases. This CDR3 has 15 residues. CDR1 and CDR2 from the germline V gene are ENHRY and SYGVKD. V lost 0 bases to trimming and J lost 10 bases, with 13 bases between them. CDR3 in DNA: TGTGCCATCAGTGAGTCAGGCTTCGGGGGATCACCCCTCCACTTT. This sequence encodes CAISESGFGGSPLHF.

The chain is built from TRBV5-1 and TRBJ2-7, with a weak D call TRBD1 (6 bases). CDR1 is SGHRS and CDR2 is YFSETQ in the germline V gene. V was shortened by 4 bases and J by 6 bases, with 20 bases between the two germline ends. The CDR3 is made up of 15 amino acids. CDR3 bases: TGCGCCAGCAGCCCTTCAGTAGGGGGAGTGGGCGAGCAGTACTTC. It is translated as CASSPSVGGVGEQYF. The whole variable domain, filled in from reference TRBV5-1 and TRBJ2-7, reads KAGVTQTPRYLIKTRGQQVTLSCSPISGHRSVSWYQQTPGQGLQFLFEYFSETQRNKGNFPGRFSGRQFSNSRSEMNVSTLELGDSALYLCASSPSVGGVGEQYFGPGTRLTVT.

This chain links TRBV6-5 with TRBJ1-6; D may be TRBD1 (6 bases). Germline lookup yields CDR1 MNHEY and CDR2 SVGAGI. V was pared by 3 bases and J by 5 bases, with 11 bases between. There are 15 residues in the CDR3. CDR3 in amino acids: CASSYSTGDNSPLHF. The CDR3 DNA follows: TGTGCCAGCAGTTATTCGACAGGCGATAATTCACCCCTCCACTTT.

The DNA for the CDR3 is TGTGCCAGCAGCCCCGAGATGTCGGGAGGAATGAAGCAGTTCTTC. Protein: CASSPEMSGGMKQFF. The chain links TRBV6-5 to TRBJ2-1, with TRBD2 matching 7 bases. J lost 11 bases, V lost 6 bases, and 16 bases had no gene match. The CDR3 totals 15 residues. CDR1 is MNHEY and CDR2 is SVGAGI in the germline V gene.

The chain joins TRBV28 to TRBJ1-4; tentatively, D is TRBD1 (6 bases). The CDR3 extends over 15 amino acids. V was cut by 6 bases and J by 10 bases, with 21 bases left in between. CDR1 MDHEN and CDR2 SYDVKM come from the germline V gene. The DNA for the CDR3 is TGTGCCAGCAGCCCCATTTGGACTCAAGGGGGAAAACTGTTTTTT. As protein: CASSPIWTQGGKLFF.

The V gene is TRBV28, the J gene TRBJ2-5; TRBD1 aligns across 12 bases. Germline V gene data show CDR1 as MDHEN and CDR2 as SYDVKM. The CDR3 is 18 amino acids. V gave up 5 bases and J gave up 4 bases; unmatched junction bases: 14. The CDR3 region is CASSGVRDRGPGRETQYF. The DNA of the CDR3 is TGTGCCAGCAGTGGGGTCCGGGACAGGGGGCCTGGGAGAGAGACCCAGTACTTC.

The CDR3 coding sequence is TGTGCCACCAGCAGCGTCGGACAGGGTCGTTTCGAAAAACTGTTTTTT. It codes for CATSSVGQGRFEKLFF. The V call is TRBV15, the J call TRBJ1-4; TRBD1 aligns across 8 bases. This CDR3 has 16 residues. Germline values: CDR1 LNHNV, CDR2 YYDKDF (reference sequence). Trimming removed 3 bases from V and 8 bases from J; junction bases left unmatched: 11. Based on the CDR3 plus reference TRBV15 and TRBJ1-4, the full variable domain is DAMVIQNPRYQVTQFGKPVTLSCSQTLNHNVMYWYQQKSSQAPKLLFHYYDKDFNNEADTPDNFQSRRPNTSFCFLDIRSPGLGDTAMYLCATSSVGQGRFEKLFFGSGTQLSVL.